The 5 T cell receptor beta chains presented below share a single source sample, sequenced in a study of blood T cells in healthy people across ages. With a J-beta primer mix and a sample-barcoded 5' primer, a second PCR ran about 6 to 11 cycles. TCRdb fed the 5' RACE reads into MiXCR, producing one record per CDR3 protein. This sample yields about 650,000 distinct CDR3 sequences, of which around 52% are seen a single time; approximately 15% belongs to the top ten. The sample comprised blood. These receptors were taken from a woman of 80 years or more in good health.

This clonotype was seen ten or more times. The genes are TRBV14 and TRBJ1-1, with TRBD1 matching 8 bases. CDR3 length equals 16 residues. Germline values: CDR1 SGHDN, CDR2 FVKESK. The V and J ends lost 1 base and 1 base, in that order; junction bases with no gene match: 5. CDR3 coding DNA: TGTGCCAGCAGCCAAGCCCCCGGACAGGGGAACACTGAAGCTTTCTTT. This translates into CASSQAPGQGNTEAFF.

This clonotype was seen more than once but under ten times. V gene TRBV4-1 combines with J gene TRBJ1-1; 9 nucleotides line up with TRBD1. The CDR3 is 14 amino acids. Germline lookup yields CDR1 MGHRA and CDR2 YSYEKL. V dropped 5 bases and J dropped 7; count of bases not matched to a gene: 8. The CDR3 sequence: CASSARTGGFEAFF. CDR3 in DNA: TGCGCCAGCAGCGCCCGAACAGGGGGCTTTGAAGCTTTCTTT.

This chain links TRBV9 with TRBJ2-5; D might be TRBD2 (7 bases). V was shortened by 3 bases and J by 11 bases, with 26 bases between the two germline ends. Germline CDR1 reads SGDLS; CDR2 reads YYNGEE. The length of the CDR3 is 16 residues. This chain's CDR3 is CASSDFGEGQGNEQYF. As DNA, the CDR3 is TGTGCCAGCAGCGATTTCGGGGAGGGACAAGGCAATGAGCAGTACTTC. Complete variable domain (other parts from reference TRBV9 and TRBJ2-5): DSGVTQTPKHLITATGQRVTLRCSPRSGDLSVYWYQQSLDQGLQFLIQYYNGEERAKGNILERFSAQQFPDLHSELNLSSLELGDSALYFCASSDFGEGQGNEQYFGPGTRLLVL.

There are many counts of this clonotype. The chain carries TRBV20-1 and TRBJ2-7; maybe TRBD2 (6 bases). V was cut by 4 bases and J by 0 bases, with 10 bases left in between. Germline V lookup: CDR1 DFQATT, CDR2 SNEGSKA (reference sequence). The CDR3 sequence is 13 residues long. CDR3 sequence: CSAKRVASYEQYF. The CDR3 DNA sequence: TGCAGTGCTAAGCGGGTCGCCTCCTACGAGCAGTACTTC.

J is TRBJ2-7 and V is TRBV3-1, with TRBD1 matching 7 bases. The J call may be incorrect, as the DNA end agrees better with TRBJ2-5. The CDR3 has 13 residues. Germline assignment: CDR1 LGHDT and CDR2 YNNKEL (reference sequence). The CDR3, as DNA: TGTGCCAGCGCCGGACAGGTCGAAAAGACCCAGTACTTC. This sequence encodes CASAGQVEKTQYF.